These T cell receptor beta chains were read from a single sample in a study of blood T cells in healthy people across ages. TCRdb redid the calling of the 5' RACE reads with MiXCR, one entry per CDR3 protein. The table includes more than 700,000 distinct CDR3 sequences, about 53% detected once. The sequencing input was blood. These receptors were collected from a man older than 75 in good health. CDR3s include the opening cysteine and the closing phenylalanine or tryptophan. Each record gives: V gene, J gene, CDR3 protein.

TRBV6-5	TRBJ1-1	CASSYPHMTQGMNTEAFF
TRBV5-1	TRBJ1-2	CASSTGQGNNYGYTF
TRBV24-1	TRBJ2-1	CATRPPSGRAGDEQFF
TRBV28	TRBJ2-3	CASGPLADTQYF
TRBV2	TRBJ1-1	CASSTYLNTEAFF
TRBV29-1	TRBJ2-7	CSVEGTGTLYAQYF
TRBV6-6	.	CASSPAGENYEQYF
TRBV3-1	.	CASSQEQGSIMETQYF
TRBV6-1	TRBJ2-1	CASGAGGPYNEQFF
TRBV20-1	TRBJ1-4	CSASSTLSPNEKLFF
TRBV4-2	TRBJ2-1	CASSQGSSSSSYNEQFF
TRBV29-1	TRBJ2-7	CSVDGLAGGPGEQYF
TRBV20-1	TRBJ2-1	CSAPVGLGSSYNEQFF
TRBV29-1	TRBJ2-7	CSVEDPSGPSGLSYERYF
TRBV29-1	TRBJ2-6	CSVRESGANVLTF